Below are 6 T cell receptor beta chains sequenced from a single sample in a study of T cell repertoires in cytomegalovirus infection. TCRdb called the reads again in MiXCR, with one record for every CDR3 protein. The sample consists of approximately 110,000 distinct CDR3 sequences, roughly 39% of them appearing once. Their antigen targets remain unknown. Sequenced here: CD8+ T cells from cultured PBMCs, sampled from culture after CMV antigen stimulation. These receptors all come from a human donor in good health (CMV status not recorded). Some clones in this sample may be carry-over from other donors' samples.

This clonotype occurred many times. The chain joins TRBV24-1 to TRBJ2-1, with 11 bases that match TRBD2. J gave up 8 bases and V 5 bases, and 4 bases lay outside the gene matches. Germline V gives CDR1 KGHDR, CDR2 SFDVKD. This CDR3 region has 14 residues. The CDR3 coding sequence is TGTGCCACCAGTGTCGATAGCGGGGGGGATGAGCAGTTCTTC. As protein: CATSVDSGGDEQFF.

The chain couples TRBV5-4 to TRBJ2-2; weak D call: TRBD2 (5 bases). This CDR3 has 14 residues. V lost 3 bases and J 3 bases, leaving 9 bases between the germline ends. Germline CDR1 reads SGHNT; CDR2 reads YYREEE (reference sequence). The CDR3 DNA follows: TGTGCCAGCAGCTCATTGGGAGACACCGGGGAGCTGTTTTTT. Its translation is CASSSLGDTGELFF.

The table lists this clonotype with many counts. V is TRBV28 and J is TRBJ1-5; possibly TRBD1 for D (6 bases). V lost 3 bases and J 7 bases, leaving 25 bases between the germline ends. Germline CDR1 MDHEN, CDR2 SYDVKM. The CDR3 has 18 residues. The CDR3 here is CASSLGWPQGRLTQPQHF. CDR3 nucleotides: TGTGCCAGCAGTTTGGGATGGCCTCAGGGGCGGTTAACGCAGCCCCAGCATTTT.

The chain carries TRBV6-1 and TRBJ1-3; D gene unclear. Trimming shortened V by 6 bases and J by 0 bases, and 9 bases separated the two germline ends. CDR1 MNHNS and CDR2 SASEGT come from the germline V gene. The CDR3 has 14 residues. The DNA of the CDR3 is TGTGCCAGCAGCAAAGGAGGCTCTGGAAACACCATATATTTT. Encoded protein: CASSKGGSGNTIYF.

This chain joins TRBV12-3 or TRBV12-4 and TRBJ2-1, with 11 bases identical to TRBD2. The CDR3 runs 17 residues. With V trimmed by 0 bases and J by 6 bases, 7 bases remained unmatched. The CDR3 reads CASSLAGGTSGFNEQFF. The CDR3 DNA is TGTGCCAGCAGTTTAGCGGGCGGGACTAGCGGATTCAATGAGCAGTTCTTC.

This clonotype was picked up a small number of times. The rearrangement uses TRBV29-1 and TRBJ1-2; 7 bases are a match to TRBD1. CDR1 SQVTM and CDR2 ANQGSEA come from the germline V gene. J gave up 1 base and V 1 base, and 6 bases lay outside the gene matches. The CDR3 length is 15 residues. The CDR3 spells CSVEVGTENNYGYTF. As DNA, the CDR3 is TGCAGCGTTGAAGTCGGGACAGAAAATAACTATGGCTACACCTTC.